The 2 T cell receptor beta chains listed next were all sequenced from one sample in a study of blood T cell repertoires in COVID-19. The protocol was immunoSEQ multiplex PCR, while the TCRdb copy is restricted to in-frame clones and leaves out a portion. The table includes 250,000 or so clones, nearly 90% detected once. Sequenced: peripheral blood. The origin of the receptors is a woman under 40 with acute or convalescent COVID-19.

The chain is built from TRBV12-5 and TRBJ2-3, with a weak D call TRBD2 (6 bases). This CDR3 comprises 18 residues. Germline-derived CDR1 and CDR2 are LGHNT and FRNRAP. Deletions cut 0 bases from V and 3 bases from J, with 19 bases between. DNA of the CDR3: TGTGCTAGTGGTTTGGTAGTCGGCGGGGCTAGCAGAACAGATACGCAGTATTTT. It codes for CASGLVVGGASRTDTQYF.

The V gene is TRBV7-2, the J gene TRBJ2-5; D is unclear. This CDR3 spans 14 amino acids. V was trimmed by 1 base and J by 5 bases, leaving 11 bases between them. CDR1 and CDR2 from the germline V gene are SGHTA and FQGNSA. The CDR3 sequence: CASSLVMAFETQYF. In nucleotides, the CDR3 is TGTGCCAGCAGCTTAGTAATGGCTTTCGAGACCCAGTACTTC.